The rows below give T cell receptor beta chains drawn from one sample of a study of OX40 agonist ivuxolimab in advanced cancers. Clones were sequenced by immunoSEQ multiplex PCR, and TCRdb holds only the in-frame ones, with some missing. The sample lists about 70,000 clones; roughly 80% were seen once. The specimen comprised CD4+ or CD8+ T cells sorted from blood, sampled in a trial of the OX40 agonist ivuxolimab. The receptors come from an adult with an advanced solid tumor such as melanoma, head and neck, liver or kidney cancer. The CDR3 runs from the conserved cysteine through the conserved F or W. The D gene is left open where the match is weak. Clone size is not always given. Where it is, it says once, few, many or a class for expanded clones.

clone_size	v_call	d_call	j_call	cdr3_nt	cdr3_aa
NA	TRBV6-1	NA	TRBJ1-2	TGTGCCAGCCAAACGGGGGGGGCGGATGGCTACACCTTC	CASQTGGADGYTF
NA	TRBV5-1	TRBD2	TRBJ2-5	TGCGCCAGCAGCCCCGGGACTAGCGGGGGTGTTAGGGAGACCCAGTACTTC	CASSPGTSGGVRETQYF
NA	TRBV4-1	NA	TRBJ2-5	TGCGCCAGCAGCCAAGATGATACTAAGGGGGGGGCCCAGTACTTC	CASSQDDTKGGAQYF
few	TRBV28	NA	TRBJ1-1	TGTGCCACCCGCTTTGGAGCTTTGAACACTGAAGCTTTCTTT	CATRFGALNTEAFF
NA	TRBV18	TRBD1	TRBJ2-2	TGTGCCAGCTCACCTATATACCCAGGGACAGGGACGAGCGGGGAGCTGTTTTTT	CASSPIYPGTGTSGELFF
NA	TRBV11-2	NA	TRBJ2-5	TGTGCCAGCAGCCGGGGGGCCGGGGAGACCCAGTACTTC	CASSRGAGETQYF
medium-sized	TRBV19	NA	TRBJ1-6	TGTGCCAGTAGTATAAAAACGACAGGATGGGGTTCACCCCTCCACTTT	CASSIKTTGWGSPLHF
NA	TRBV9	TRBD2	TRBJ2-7	TGTGCCAGCAGCGTAGGTCCGGCTAGCGGGGGGGCCTACGAGCAGTACTTC	CASSVGPASGGAYEQYF
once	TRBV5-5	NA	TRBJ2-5	TGTGCCAGCAGCTTGGTGGGCGGGGGCGCTCCACAAGAGACCCAGTACTTC	CASSLVGGGAPQETQYF
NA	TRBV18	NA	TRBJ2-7	TGTGCCAGCTCAGTGGCCGGGACTGGCGACGAGCAGTACTTC	CASSVAGTGDEQYF
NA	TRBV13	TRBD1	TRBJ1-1	TGTGCCAGCAGTTTGGACAGGCACACTGAAGCTTTCTTT	CASSLDRHTEAFF
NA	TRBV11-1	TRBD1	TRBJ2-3	TGTGCCAGCAGCCCGGCAGACAGGGGATCGACAGATACGCAGTATTTT	CASSPADRGSTDTQYF
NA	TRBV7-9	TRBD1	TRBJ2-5	TGTGCCAGCAGCCTCTTGCCCGTCGGACAGGGGCAAGAGACCCAGTACTTC	CASSLLPVGQGQETQYF
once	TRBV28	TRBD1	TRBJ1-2	TGTGCCAGCAGCCAAGGGACAGGGGGCCTAAACTATGGCTACACCTTC	CASSQGTGGLNYGYTF
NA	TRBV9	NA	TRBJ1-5	TGTGCCAGCAGCGTAGCTCCCAATCAGCCCCAGCATTTT	CASSVAPNQPQHF
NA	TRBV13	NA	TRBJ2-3	TGTGCCAGCAGCTTGCGGGGTCTGGGTACGCAGTATTTT	CASSLRGLGTQYF
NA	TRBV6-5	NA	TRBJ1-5	TGTGCCAGCAGTACTACCGCTGATAGCAATCAGCCCCAGCATTTT	CASSTTADSNQPQHF
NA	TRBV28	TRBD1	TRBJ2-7	TGTGCCAGTCATAAAGGGGGCCTGAGCTCCTACGAGCAGTACTTC	CASHKGGLSSYEQYF
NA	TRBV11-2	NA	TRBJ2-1	TGTGCCAGCACCGGAGTTTTCGGACAGCAGTTCTTC	CASTGVFGQQFF
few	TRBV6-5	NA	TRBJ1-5	TGTGCCAGCAGTTATAGTACAGGGACCCGTCAGCCCCAGCATTTT	CASSYSTGTRQPQHF
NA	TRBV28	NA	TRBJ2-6	TGTGCCAGCAGAACCCACAGGACTGGGGCCAACGTCCTGACTTTC	CASRTHRTGANVLTF
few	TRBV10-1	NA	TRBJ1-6	TGCGCCAGCAGCCTCTTGCAAGGAGGAGATTCACCCCTCCACTTT	CASSLLQGGDSPLHF
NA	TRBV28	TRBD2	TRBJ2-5	TGTGCCAGCAGTTTCGTCCGACTAGCGGGCGAACAAGAGACCCAGTACTTC	CASSFVRLAGEQETQYF
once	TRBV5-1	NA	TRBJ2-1	TGCGCCAGCAGCCCCCCGGACATAATAGGGGATGAGCAGTTCTTC	CASSPPDIIGDEQFF
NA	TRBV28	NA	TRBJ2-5	TGTGCCAGCAGCCGCTCTCTAGACAGTTTAGGGGAGACCCAGTACTTC	CASSRSLDSLGETQYF
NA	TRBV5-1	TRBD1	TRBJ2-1	TGCGCCAGCAGTCCTACCGGGACAGGACGGAACAATGAGCAGTTCTTC	CASSPTGTGRNNEQFF
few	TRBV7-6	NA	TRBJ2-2	TGTGCCAGCAGCCCTAGGCAGGGGTTTGGGGAGCTGTTTTTT	CASSPRQGFGELFF
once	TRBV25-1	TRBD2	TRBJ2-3	TGTGCCAGCAGTGTTACTAGCGGGGTGCGGGATACGCAGTATTTT	CASSVTSGVRDTQYF
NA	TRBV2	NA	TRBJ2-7	TGTGCCAGCCACGGGACGTCGGTGGGGGAGCAGTACTTC	CASHGTSVGEQYF
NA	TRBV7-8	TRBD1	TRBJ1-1	TGTGCCAGCAGCAGGACAGGGGGTCAAAAGAACACTGAAGCTTTCTTT	CASSRTGGQKNTEAFF
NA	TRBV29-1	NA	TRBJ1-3	TGCAGCGCTTACAGGGACACCATATATTTT	CSAYRDTIYF
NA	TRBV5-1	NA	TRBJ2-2	TGCGCCAGCAGCTCTGGAGGACAGCAACTACTCTCAAACACCGGGGAGCTGTTTTTT	CASSSGGQQLLSNTGELFF